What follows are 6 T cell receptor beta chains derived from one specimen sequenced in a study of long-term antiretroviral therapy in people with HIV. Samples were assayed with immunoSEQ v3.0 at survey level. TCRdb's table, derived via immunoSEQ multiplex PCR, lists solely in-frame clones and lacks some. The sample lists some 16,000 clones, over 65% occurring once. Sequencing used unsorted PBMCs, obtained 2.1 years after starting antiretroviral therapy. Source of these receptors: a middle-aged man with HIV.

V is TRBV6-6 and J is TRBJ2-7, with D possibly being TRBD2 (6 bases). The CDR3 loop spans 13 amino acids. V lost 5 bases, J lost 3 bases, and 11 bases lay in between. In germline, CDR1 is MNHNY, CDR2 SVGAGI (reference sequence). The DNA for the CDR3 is TGTGCCAGCAGTCGGACGGGAGACTACGAGCAGTACTTC. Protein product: CASSRTGDYEQYF.

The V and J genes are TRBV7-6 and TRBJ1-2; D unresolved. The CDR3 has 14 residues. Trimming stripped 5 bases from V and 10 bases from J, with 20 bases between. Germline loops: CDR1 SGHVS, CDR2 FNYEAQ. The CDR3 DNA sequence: TGTGCCAGCAGCCCATCAATTGAGCGATTAGACTACACCTTC. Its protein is CASSPSIERLDYTF.

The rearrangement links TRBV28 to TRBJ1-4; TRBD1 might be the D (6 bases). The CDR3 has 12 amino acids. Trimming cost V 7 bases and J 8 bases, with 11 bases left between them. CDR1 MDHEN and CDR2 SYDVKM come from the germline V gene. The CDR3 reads CASTPGDEKLFF. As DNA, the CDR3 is TGTGCCAGCACCCCAGGGGACGAAAAACTGTTTTTT.

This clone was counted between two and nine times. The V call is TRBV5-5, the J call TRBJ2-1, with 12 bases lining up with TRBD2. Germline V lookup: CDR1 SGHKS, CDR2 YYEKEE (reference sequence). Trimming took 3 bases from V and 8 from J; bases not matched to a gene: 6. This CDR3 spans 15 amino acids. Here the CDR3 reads CASSYLAGGPYEQFF. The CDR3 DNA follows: TGTGCCAGCAGCTACCTAGCGGGGGGGCCTTATGAGCAGTTCTTC.

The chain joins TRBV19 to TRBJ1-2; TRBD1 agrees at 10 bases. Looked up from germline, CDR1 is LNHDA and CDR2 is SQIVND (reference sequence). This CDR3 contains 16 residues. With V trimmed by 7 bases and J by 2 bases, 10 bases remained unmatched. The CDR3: CASNPGQGISNYGYTF. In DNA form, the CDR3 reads TGTGCCAGTAATCCGGGACAGGGGATTTCGAACTATGGCTACACCTTC.

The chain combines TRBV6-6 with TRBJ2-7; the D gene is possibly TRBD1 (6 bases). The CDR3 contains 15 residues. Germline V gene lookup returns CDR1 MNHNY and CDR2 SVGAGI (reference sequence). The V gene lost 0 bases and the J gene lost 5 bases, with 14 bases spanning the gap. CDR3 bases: TGTGCCAGCAGTTACTCGATGGGGGCAGGGAACGAGCAGTACTTC. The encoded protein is CASSYSMGAGNEQYF.